Listed below are T cell receptor beta chains from one sample, sequenced in a study of a mutant IDH1 vaccine in newly diagnosed glioma. The data were produced by immunoSEQ multiplex PCR, yet TCRdb's version contains in-frame clones alone and is incomplete. This sample carries roughly 51,000 clones, around 80% of them seen once, and the ten largest clones take 3% to 4%. Their antigen targets remain unknown. The source material was PBMCs, sampled from a glioma patient whose treatment included an IDH1 peptide vaccine. The source of these receptors is a man under 40 with glioma. Each CDR3 is given with its conserved first and last residue. A D gene is named only where the DNA matches it firmly. Only part of the rows carry a size: once, few, many, or a class if the clone is expanded.

j_call | clone_size | v_call | d_call | cdr3_aa | cdr3_nt
TRBJ2-1 | - | TRBV7-9 | - | CASSFQQPGNEQFF | TGTGCCAGCAGCTTCCAGCAACCAGGGAATGAGCAGTTCTTC
TRBJ2-7 | - | TRBV4-1 | - | CASSQDENGYEQYF | TGCGCCAGCAGCCAAGATGAGAACGGCTACGAGCAGTACTTC
TRBJ1-2 | - | TRBV28 | TRBD1 | CASRRPKGGSDYGYTF | TGTGCCAGCAGAAGACCCAAAGGGGGCTCCGACTATGGCTACACCTTC
TRBJ1-5 | - | TRBV6-5 | - | CASRNRQASNQPQHF | TGTGCCAGCAGAAACCGACAGGCCAGCAATCAGCCCCAGCATTTT
TRBJ1-6 | - | TRBV29-1 | - | CSVEDQKGTLHF | TGCAGCGTTGAAGACCAAAAGGGTACCCTCCACTTT
TRBJ1-6 | - | TRBV6-1 | - | CASRTQGGNSPLHF | TGTGCCAGCAGAACACAGGGCGGTAATTCACCCCTCCACTTT
TRBJ2-3 | - | TRBV5-8 | TRBD2 | CASSLGGDSGGHTDTQYF | TGTGCCAGCAGCTTGGGCGGGGATAGCGGGGGGCACACAGATACGCAGTATTTT
TRBJ1-2 | - | TRBV18 | - | CASSPPGLIYGYTF | TGTGCCAGCTCACCACCAGGCTTGATTTATGGCTACACCTTC
TRBJ1-1 | - | TRBV6-5 | - | CASSYSTRVTEAFF | TGTGCCAGCAGTTACTCGACACGGGTCACTGAAGCTTTCTTT
TRBJ2-5 | - | TRBV28 | - | CASSLRNRETQYF | TGTGCCAGCAGTTTACGGAACCGAGAGACCCAGTACTTC
TRBJ2-2 | - | TRBV5-6 | TRBD1 | CARGGGQGARLLPGELFF | TGTGCCCGCGGCGGGGGACAGGGGGCGCGGTTATTACCCGGGGAGCTGTTTTTT
TRBJ1-5 | - | TRBV2 | - | CASSYAGTPPIQHF | TGTGCCAGCAGTTACGCCGGGACTCCCCCGATTCAGCATTTT
TRBJ2-1 | - | TRBV19 | - | CASSSRSDISYNEQFF | TGTGCCAGTAGTTCTCGGTCGGATATTTCCTACAATGAGCAGTTCTTC
TRBJ2-5 | - | TRBV4-1 | TRBD1 | CASSQEGSGTGFQETQYF | TGCGCCAGCAGCCAAGAAGGCTCCGGGACAGGGTTCCAAGAGACCCAGTACTTC
TRBJ2-1 | - | TRBV6-5 | TRBD1 | CASSSTGALYNEQFF | TGTGCCAGCAGTTCGACAGGGGCGCTTTACAATGAGCAGTTCTTC
TRBJ1-4 | few | TRBV25-1 | - | CASSGRQTTNEKLFF | TGTGCCAGCAGTGGCCGACAGACAACTAATGAAAAACTGTTTTTT
TRBJ1-6 | - | TRBV28 | - | CASSRQYNSPLHF | TGTGCCAGCAGCCGGCAGTATAATTCACCCCTCCACTTT
TRBJ2-1 | - | TRBV5-6 | - | CASSFGTATTYNEQFF | TGTGCCAGCAGCTTCGGTACAGCCACTACTTACAATGAGCAGTTCTTC
TRBJ2-3 | - | TRBV19 | - | CASSRTDTQYF | TGTGCCAGTAGCCGCACAGATACGCAGTATTTT
TRBJ2-7 | - | TRBV4-2 | - | CASSQGRAASSEQYF | TGTGCCAGCAGCCAAGGCCGGGCCGCGAGTTCCGAGCAGTACTTC
TRBJ2-3 | - | TRBV28 | TRBD2 | CASGWTSGGSSTDTQYF | TGTGCCAGCGGGTGGACTAGCGGGGGGTCAAGCACAGATACGCAGTATTTT
TRBJ1-1 | - | TRBV18 | - | CASSRDGDSNTEAFF | TGTGCCAGCTCACGAGACGGCGATTCCAACACTGAAGCTTTCTTT
TRBJ2-5 | once | TRBV18 | - | CASSPSTETQYF | TGTGCCAGCTCACCCTCCACGGAGACCCAGTACTTC
TRBJ1-6 | few | TRBV9 | TRBD1 | CASSSQGAGYNSPLHF | TGTGCCAGCAGCTCACAGGGGGCGGGTTATAATTCACCCCTCCACTTT
TRBJ2-5 | - | TRBV5-6 | TRBD2 | CASSRTGGWETQYF | TGTGCCAGCAGTCGGACCGGGGGGTGGGAGACCCAGTACTTC
TRBJ2-7 | - | TRBV29-1 | TRBD2 | CSVVTAGSLRDEQYF | TGCAGCGTTGTGACAGCGGGGTCGTTGAGAGACGAGCAGTACTTC